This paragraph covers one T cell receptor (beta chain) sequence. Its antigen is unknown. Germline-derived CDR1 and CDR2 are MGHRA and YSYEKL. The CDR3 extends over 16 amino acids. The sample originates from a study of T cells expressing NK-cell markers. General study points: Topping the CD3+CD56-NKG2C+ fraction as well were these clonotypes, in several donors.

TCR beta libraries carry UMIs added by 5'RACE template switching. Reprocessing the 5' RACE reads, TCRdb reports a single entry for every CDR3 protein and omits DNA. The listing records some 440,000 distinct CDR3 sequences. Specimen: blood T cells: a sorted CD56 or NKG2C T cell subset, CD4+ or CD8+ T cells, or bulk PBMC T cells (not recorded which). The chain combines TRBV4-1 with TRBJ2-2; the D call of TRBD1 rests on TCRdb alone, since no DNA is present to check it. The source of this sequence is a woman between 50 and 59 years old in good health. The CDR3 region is CASSFISGTLTGELFF.